The 4 T cell receptor beta chains reported below all come from one sample, sequenced in a study of blood T cell repertoires in COVID-19. Using immunoSEQ multiplex PCR, the repertoire was profiled, and TCRdb retains in-frame clones only, with some absent. The table shows a few hundred thousand clones, with 80% to 90% occurring only once. Sequencing was done on a sample of peripheral blood. The receptor set was obtained from a man between 18 and 29 years old with COVID-19, enrolled during active disease.

CDR3 protein: CASSLTLAGYNEQFF. DNA of the CDR3: TGTGCCAGCAGCTTAACGCTAGCGGGGTACAATGAGCAGTTCTTC. V and J are TRBV11-3 and TRBJ2-1; 9 nucleotides line up with TRBD2. V was pared by 2 bases and J by 4 bases, with 3 bases of the junction left unmatched. The length of the CDR3 is 15 residues. From germline, CDR1 is SGHNT and CDR2 YENEEA.

The J gene is TRBJ2-7, the V gene TRBV13, with D maybe TRBD2 (6 bases). Trimming pared 5 bases from V and 3 bases from J, leaving 29 bases between. The CDR3 length is 19 residues. In germline, CDR1 is PRHDT, CDR2 FYEKMQ (reference sequence). The CDR3 DNA sequence: TGTGCCAGCAGCCCCTCCTTTTTTTCTCGGAGGGGTAGCGGCTACGAGCAGTACTTC. Its protein is CASSPSFFSRRGSGYEQYF.

This sequence joins TRBV25-1 and TRBJ1-5, with a weak D call TRBD1 (6 bases). The germline CDR1 and CDR2 sequences are MGHDK and SYGVNS. CDR3 length: 13 residues. Trimming shortened V by 4 bases and J by 6 bases, and 10 bases separated the two germline ends. The CDR3 sequence is CASSAIGGQPQHF. CDR3 coding DNA: TGTGCCAGCAGTGCCATAGGGGGTCAGCCCCAGCATTTT.

The genes are TRBV7-2 and TRBJ2-5; 11 bases match TRBD1. Germline loops: CDR1 SGHTA, CDR2 FQGNSA. Trimming took 5 bases from V and 4 from J; bases not matched to a gene: 6. This CDR3 contains 15 residues. The CDR3 nucleotides read TGTGCCAGCAGCCAAGGGGGGACAGGGGGAGAGACCCAGTACTTC. The encoded protein is CASSQGGTGGETQYF. The full variable domain, completed using reference TRBV7-2 and TRBJ2-5, is GAGVSQSPSNKVTEKGKDVELRCDPISGHTALYWYRQSLGQGLEFLIYFQGNSAPDKSGLPSDRFSAERTGGSVSTLTIQRTQQEDSAVYLCASSQGGTGGETQYFGPGTRLLVL.